This entry concerns a single T cell receptor (beta chain). The antigen is undetermined. The data stem from a study of monozygotic twins with inflammatory bowel disease. Study-wide results and limits: Other individuals had fewer clonotypes in common with IBD patients than with healthy twins, especially with disease activity. Repertoire similarity did not differ between concordant and discordant twins, perhaps due to limited power.

Germline loops: CDR1 DFQATT, CDR2 SNEGSKA (reference sequence). CDR3 length equals 15 residues. TCRdb re-called the 5' RACE reads and catalogs CDR3 proteins one per entry, DNA excluded. The listing contains fewer than 550,000 distinct CDR3 sequences. The chain is built from TRBV20-1 and TRBJ2-1; the D call of TRBD1 rests on TCRdb alone, since no DNA is present to check it. The clonotype was recovered from a human donor with ulcerative colitis or Crohn's disease, or a healthy co-twin of an affected twin (not recorded which). The sample comprised blood. The CDR3 sequence: CSVTLGTRGGNEQFF.